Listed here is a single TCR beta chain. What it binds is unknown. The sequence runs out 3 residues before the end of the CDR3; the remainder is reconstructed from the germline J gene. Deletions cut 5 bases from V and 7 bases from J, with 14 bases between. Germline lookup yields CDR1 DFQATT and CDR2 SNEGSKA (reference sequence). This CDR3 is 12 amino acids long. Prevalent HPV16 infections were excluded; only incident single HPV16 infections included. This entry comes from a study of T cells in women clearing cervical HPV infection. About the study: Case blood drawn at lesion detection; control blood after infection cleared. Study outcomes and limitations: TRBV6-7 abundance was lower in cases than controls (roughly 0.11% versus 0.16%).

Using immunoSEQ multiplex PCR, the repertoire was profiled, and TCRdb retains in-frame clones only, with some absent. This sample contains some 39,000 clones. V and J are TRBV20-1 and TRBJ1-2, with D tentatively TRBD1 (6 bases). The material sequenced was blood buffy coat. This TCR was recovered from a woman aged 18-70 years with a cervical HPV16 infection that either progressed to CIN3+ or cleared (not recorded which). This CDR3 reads CSASPGEVGYTF. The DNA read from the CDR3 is TGCAGTGCTTCACCAGGGGAGGTTGGC.